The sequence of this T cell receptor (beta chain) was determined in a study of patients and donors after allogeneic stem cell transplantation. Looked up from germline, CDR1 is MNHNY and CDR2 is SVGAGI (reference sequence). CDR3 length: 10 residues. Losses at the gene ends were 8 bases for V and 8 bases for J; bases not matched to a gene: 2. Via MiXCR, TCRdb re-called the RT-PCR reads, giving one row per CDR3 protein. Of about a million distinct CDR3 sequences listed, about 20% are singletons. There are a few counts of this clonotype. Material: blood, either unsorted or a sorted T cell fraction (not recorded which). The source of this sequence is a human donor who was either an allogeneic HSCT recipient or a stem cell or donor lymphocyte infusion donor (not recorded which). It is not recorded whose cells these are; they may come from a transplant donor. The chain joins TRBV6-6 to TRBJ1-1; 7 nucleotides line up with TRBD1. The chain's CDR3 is CASDRAEAFF. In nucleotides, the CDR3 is TGTGCCAGCGACAGGGCCGAAGCTTTCTTT.